This TCR beta chain was identified during a study of T cells expressing NK-cell markers. From the 5' RACE reads, TCRdb lists one entry per CDR3 protein and no DNA. This sample's table has about 550,000 distinct CDR3 sequences. The CDR3 consists of 15 residues. V gene TRBV12-3 or TRBV12-4 combines with J gene TRBJ1-1; the D call of TRBD1 rests on TCRdb alone, since no DNA is present to check it. What was sequenced was blood T cells: a sorted CD56 or NKG2C T cell subset, CD4+ or CD8+ T cells, or bulk PBMC T cells (not recorded which). The receptor comes from a man younger than 35 in good health. This chain's CDR3 is CASKRTGRERTEAFF.